This T cell receptor (beta chain) stems from a study of cytomegalovirus exposure and HLA in healthy donors. Both 60 Vbeta primers and 13 Jbeta primers went into the PCR. Libraries were prepared by immunoSEQ multiplex PCR; TCRdb keeps only in-frame clonotypes and omits some of them. The sample shows around 90,000 clones, around 77% of them seen only once. CDR3 length: 18 amino acids. CDR1 MNHEY and CDR2 SMNVEV come from the germline V gene (reference sequence). V was pared by 3 bases and J by 7 bases, with 19 bases of the junction left unmatched. This rearrangement joins TRBV27 to TRBJ1-2, with 8 positions matching TRBD1. The sample taken for sequencing was PBMCs. The receptor was derived from a man under 40 in good health and CMV-seronegative. The CDR3 DNA reads as TGTGCCAGCAGTTTTCTCAACCCTCAGGGGGCGCATAGCGGTGGCTACACCTTC. It is translated as CASSFLNPQGAHSGGYTF.